This is a list of T cell receptor beta chains from one sample in a study of CD8+CD57+ T cells in acquired aplastic anemia. MiXCR, run by TCRdb on the reads, gives a single entry per CDR3 protein. The sample comprises 150,000 to 200,000 distinct CDR3 sequences, 63% of which are singletons, and 45% rests with the top ten. The specimen sequenced was sorted CD4+, CD8+, or CD8+CD57+ T cells (not recorded which) from PBMCs. All receptors derive from a human donor in good health. The CDR3 runs from the conserved cysteine through the conserved F or W. A D gene is named only where the DNA matches it firmly. Some rows have no size entry. The others give once, few or many, or a class for an expanded clone.

d_call clone_size j_call v_call cdr3_aa cdr3_nt
. few TRBJ1-1 TRBV10-2 CASGGLNTEAFF TGCGCCAGCGGGGGACTTAACACTGAAGCTTTCTTT
TRBD2 few TRBJ2-7 TRBV2 CASSGGLAGDPTYEQYF TGTGCCAGCAGTGGGGGACTAGCGGGAGACCCCACCTACGAGCAGTACTTC
. . TRBJ2-1 TRBV20-1 CSARNLHEQFF TGCAGTGCTAGAAATTTGCATGAGCAGTTCTTC
. . TRBJ2-7 TRBV29-1 CSVIGRGQSLRGDEQYF TGCAGCGTTATAGGTAGAGGACAGTCCTTAAGGGGAGACGAGCAGTACTTC
TRBD1 . TRBJ1-6 TRBV7-9 CASSLFGQGNSPLHF TGTGCCAGCAGCTTATTTGGACAGGGTAATTCACCCCTCCACTTT
TRBD2 . TRBJ2-4 TRBV7-2 CASRSWGGNIQYF TGTGCCAGTCGTTCGTGGGGGGGAAACATTCAGTACTTC
. . TRBJ2-6 TRBV2 CATRRVFSSGANVLTF TGTGCCACTAGGCGAGTCTTTAGCTCTGGGGCCAACGTCCTGACTTTC
. . TRBJ2-3 TRBV2 CASSPRRAGVVTDTQYF TGTGCCAGCAGCCCACGGCGGGCAGGGGTAGTGACAGATACGCAGTATTTT
. . TRBJ2-7 TRBV7-9 CASSYGPEAYEQYF TGTGCCAGCAGTTACGGGCCAGAGGCCTACGAGCAGTACTTC
TRBD2 . TRBJ2-1 TRBV20-1 CSATGTSGSFSNEQFF TGCAGTGCTACTGGGACTAGCGGGAGTTTCTCCAATGAGCAGTTCTTC
TRBD2 . TRBJ2-3 TRBV20-1 CSARVLAGGLQYF TGCAGTGCTAGAGTACTAGCGGGGGGGCTGCAGTATTTT
. . TRBJ2-1 TRBV29-1 CSVVENHEQFF TGCAGTGTTGTCGAAAATCATGAGCAGTTCTTC
TRBD1 . TRBJ1-3 TRBV29-1 CSVGGTAGREGNTIYF TGCAGCGTTGGGGGGACAGCGGGACGGGAAGGAAACACCATATATTTT
TRBD1 few TRBJ2-5 TRBV29-1 CSVVQGARETQYF TGCAGCGTCGTACAGGGGGCCAGGGAGACCCAGTACTTC
TRBD1 . TRBJ2-7 TRBV19 CASRPGQVDPEQYF TGTGCCAGTAGGCCGGGACAGGTCGATCCCGAGCAGTACTTC
. many TRBJ2-3 TRBV7-3 CASSLEGYTDTQYF TGTGCCAGCAGCCTAGAGGGATACACAGATACGCAGTATTTT
TRBD1 . TRBJ1-5 TRBV7-3 CASKSGGGQPQHF TGTGCCAGCAAGTCAGGGGGCGGGCAGCCCCAGCATTTT
TRBD2 . TRBJ2-7 TRBV29-1 CSVERGGYNEQYF TGCAGCGTTGAGCGGGGGGGATACAATGAGCAGTACTTC
TRBD1 few TRBJ1-5 TRBV10-3 CAIRGQGSNQPQHF TGTGCCATCAGGGGACAGGGGAGCAATCAGCCCCAGCATTTT
TRBD2 . TRBJ2-7 TRBV25-1 CASSDSGRSYEQYF TGTGCCAGCAGTGACAGCGGGAGGAGCTACGAGCAGTACTTC
. . TRBJ2-5 TRBV28 CASSLYLQGWQETQYF TGTGCCAGCAGTTTATACCTACAGGGATGGCAAGAGACCCAGTACTTC
. many TRBJ2-5 TRBV5-1 CASSWTRETQYF TGCGCCAGCAGCTGGACAAGGGAGACCCAGTACTTC
. . TRBJ1-2 TRBV20-1 CSAGPGYGGYTF TGCAGTGCCGGGCCAGGGTACGGGGGCTACACCTTC
TRBD2 . TRBJ2-7 TRBV27 CASSPQTSGGTYEQYF TGTGCCAGCAGCCCTCAGACTAGCGGGGGAACCTACGAGCAGTACTTC
TRBD2 once TRBJ2-2 TRBV20-1 CSARAQLAGLTSNTGELFF TGCAGTGCTAGAGCACAACTAGCGGGGCTGACTTCGAACACCGGGGAGCTGTTTTTT